The 21 T cell receptor beta chains presented below share a single source sample, sequenced in a study of PD-L1 blockade in urothelial cancer. Profiling relied on immunoSEQ multiplex PCR, and the TCRdb table lists in-frame clones only, not all of them. Of approximately 51,000 clones detected, around 85% appear once; the ten largest clones hold 16%. Here the sequenced sample was PBMCs, taken around atezolizumab (anti-PD-L1) treatment. The receptors stem from a man aged 55 to 70 with urothelial cancer.

This chain's CDR3 is CASSSHGGWPEELFF. The CDR3 coding sequence is TGTGCCAGCAGCTCCCACGGGGGATGGCCCGAGGAGCTGTTTTTT. The chain carries TRBV6-5 and TRBJ2-2, with TRBD2 as a possible D gene (6 bases). Germline lookup yields CDR1 MNHEY and CDR2 SVGAGI. Trimming removed 6 bases at V and 10 bases at J, with 21 bases between. The CDR3 contains 15 residues.

The chain uses TRBV15 and TRBJ2-7, with D possibly matching TRBD1 (5 bases). CDR1 is LNHNV and CDR2 is YYDKDF in the germline V gene (reference sequence). Trimming removed 5 bases from V and 4 bases from J, with 15 bases in between. The CDR3 has 14 amino acids. The CDR3 sequence is CATSRRRGFYEQYF. For the CDR3, the DNA is TGTGCCACCAGCCGGAGAAGGGGCTTTTACGAGCAGTACTTC.

In DNA, the CDR3 is TGCGCCAGCAGCTCGGGGAACTATGGCTACACCTTC. This translates into CASSSGNYGYTF. The J gene is TRBJ1-2, the V gene TRBV5-1; D is ambiguous. Germline CDR1 is SGHRS and CDR2 is YFSETQ. V dropped 3 bases and J dropped 2 bases, with 5 bases sitting between them. The CDR3 totals 12 residues.

The chain joins TRBV6-6 to TRBJ2-7; D perhaps matches TRBD2 (6 bases). The CDR3 is 16 residues long. The germline V gene encodes CDR1 MNHNY and CDR2 SVGAGI (reference sequence). V shed 2 bases and J shed 3 bases, with 17 bases lying between them. CDR3 sequence reads: CASSYPTFRGDYEQYF. The CDR3 coding sequence is TGTGCCAGCAGTTACCCCACCTTCCGCGGGGACTACGAGCAGTACTTC.

The V gene is TRBV6-1, the J gene TRBJ2-7, with TRBD1 matching over 9 bases. The CDR3 sequence is 14 residues long. Germline V gene sequence: CDR1 MNHNS, CDR2 SASEGT. Losses at the gene ends were 7 bases for V and 6 bases for J; bases not matched to a gene: 10. The CDR3 region has the DNA TGTGCCAGCAACCGGAACAGGGGGCTCCGCGAGCAGTACTTC. Its translation: CASNRNRGLREQYF.

Only one count was recorded for this clone. The rearrangement joins TRBV4-2 to TRBJ1-3, with D possibly matching TRBD1 (5 bases). Trimming stripped 4 bases from V and 0 bases from J, with 10 bases between. CDR1 and CDR2 from the germline V gene are LGHNA and YNFKEQ. The CDR3 runs to 15 residues. CDR3 DNA sequence: TGTGCCAGCAGCCCGACAGTAAGCTCTGGAAACACCATATATTTT. Amino acids: CASSPTVSSGNTIYF.

The V and J genes are TRBV19 and TRBJ2-7, with D possibly matching TRBD2 (5 bases). This CDR3 spans 13 amino acids. Germline V gives CDR1 LNHDA, CDR2 SQIVND (reference sequence). The V end lost 3 bases, the J end lost 7 bases, and 13 bases lay between the germline ends. The CDR3: CASSILGVAEQYF. CDR3 coding DNA: TGTGCCAGTAGTATCTTGGGAGTAGCGGAGCAGTACTTC.

The gene calls are TRBV5-8 and TRBJ1-5; 7 bases are shared with TRBD1. The CDR3 runs to 14 residues. Germline CDR1 is SGHTS and CDR2 is YDEGEE. Trimming took 4 bases from V and 3 from J; bases not matched to a gene: 4. The CDR3 DNA reads TGTGCCAGCAGCCACGGACAGGCCAATCAGCCCCAGCATTTT. Translation: CASSHGQANQPQHF.

The chain links TRBV7-2 to TRBJ2-7; possible D gene TRBD2, 6 bases. V was trimmed by 2 bases and J by 0 bases, leaving 8 bases between them. CDR3 length: 14 residues. Germline CDR1 and CDR2: SGHTA and FQGNSA. CDR3 loop: CASSLQRASYEQYF. CDR3 DNA sequence: TGTGCCAGCAGCTTACAGCGGGCCTCCTACGAGCAGTACTTC.

This chain connects TRBV19 to TRBJ2-5; 10 bases line up with TRBD2. The trim removed 1 base at V and 6 bases at J, leaving 8 bases unmatched. The CDR3 has 16 residues. Germline CDR1 LNHDA, CDR2 SQIVND (reference sequence). CDR3 sequence reads: CASSIVPSGGPKTQYF. CDR3 sequence (DNA): TGTGCCAGTAGTATAGTTCCTAGCGGGGGACCCAAGACCCAGTACTTC.

The chain recombines TRBV5-1 with TRBJ1-2, with D unclear. Germline V gene lookup returns CDR1 SGHRS and CDR2 YFSETQ. V was shortened by 0 bases and J by 2 bases, with 11 bases between the two germline ends. This CDR3 has 15 residues. The CDR3 bases are TGCGCCAGCAGCTTGGATGGTACCAGGAACTATGGCTACACCTTC. The encoded protein is CASSLDGTRNYGYTF.

This rearrangement joins TRBV5-4 to TRBJ1-4, with D possibly TRBD1 on 6 matching bases. The ends were cut back, 1 base at V and 4 bases at J, with 8 bases in the middle. Germline lookup yields CDR1 SGHNT and CDR2 YYREEE (reference sequence). The CDR3 length is 14 residues. CDR3 protein: CASSLRGINEKLFF. In DNA, the CDR3 is TGTGCCAGCAGCTTGAGGGGGATTAATGAAAAACTGTTTTTT.

The V and J genes are TRBV5-1 and TRBJ2-5, with 9 positions matching TRBD2. V gave up 0 bases and J gave up 3 bases; unmatched junction bases: 6. CDR1 and CDR2 (germline): SGHRS, YFSETQ. The CDR3 covers 16 residues. CDR3 coding DNA: TGCGCCAGCAGCTTGGGCGCGGGGGGGCTAGAAGAGACCCAGTACTTC. Its translation: CASSLGAGGLEETQYF.

To note about this clone: This CDR3 is also generated by other DNA sequences in the sample. The gene calls are TRBV19 and TRBJ1-2; 9 bases match TRBD1. CDR1 is LNHDA, CDR2 SQIVND, per germline (reference sequence). V lost 5 bases to trimming and J lost 5 bases; unmatched junction nucleotides: 3. The CDR3 contains 13 residues. The CDR3: CASSLQGAYGYTF. The CDR3 DNA is TGTGCCAGTAGTCTACAGGGGGCTTATGGCTACACCTTC.

The V gene is TRBV6-4, the J gene TRBJ2-3; D is possibly TRBD2 (6 bases). The CDR3 runs 18 residues. Germline V CDR1 and CDR2: MRHNA, SNTAGT. Trimming cost V 0 bases and J 0 bases, with 16 bases left between them. Here the CDR3 DNA reads TGTGCCAGCAGTGACTCGAGACCCGGGAGACGAAGCACAGATACGCAGTATTTT. Residues: CASSDSRPGRRSTDTQYF.

The V gene is TRBV18, the J gene TRBJ2-7; 10 bases are shared with TRBD2. The CDR3 has 14 amino acids. Germline V gene sequence: CDR1 KGHSH, CDR2 LQKENI. J lost 3 bases, V lost 2 bases, and 1 base had no gene match. The CDR3 reads CASSPASGSYEQYF. The CDR3 region has the DNA TGTGCCAGCTCACCAGCTAGCGGGAGCTACGAGCAGTACTTC.

CDR3 amino acids: CASSPSRARWSQYF. CDR3 sequence (DNA): TGCGCCAGCAGCCCCTCCAGGGCGCGCTGGTCCCAGTACTTC. The chain recombines TRBV5-1 with TRBJ2-5, with D perhaps matching TRBD1 (5 bases). V was clipped by 4 bases and J by 9 bases, with 19 bases between them. This CDR3 is built from 14 residues. Germline CDR1 reads SGHRS; CDR2 reads YFSETQ.

The rearrangement links TRBV7-2 to TRBJ2-7; no firm D call. Trimming pared 6 bases from V and 6 bases from J, leaving 15 bases between. In germline, CDR1 is SGHTA, CDR2 FQGNSA. This CDR3 is built from 13 residues. CDR3 nucleotide sequence: TGTGCCAGCAGTTACAGCTCGGTTTCCGAGCAGTACTTC. Encoded protein: CASSYSSVSEQYF.

The chain couples TRBV6-1 to TRBJ2-2, with 9 bases lining up with TRBD1. Trimming took 3 bases from V and 3 from J; bases not matched to a gene: 5. Germline CDR1 and CDR2: MNHNS and SASEGT. This CDR3 is 16 amino acids long. CDR3 region: CASSERTGDDTGELFF. CDR3 DNA: TGTGCCAGCAGTGAGAGGACAGGGGACGACACCGGGGAGCTGTTTTTT.

This clone came up once. The rearrangement uses TRBV27 and TRBJ2-7, with D possibly matching TRBD1 (5 bases). V gave up 6 bases and J gave up 5 bases, with 20 bases separating them. CDR3 length equals 15 residues. Germline values: CDR1 MNHEY, CDR2 SMNVEV (reference sequence). CDR3 residues: CASRPIQDTQDEQYF. DNA for the CDR3: TGTGCCAGCAGGCCTATACAGGACACGCAGGACGAGCAGTACTTC.

The V call is TRBV28, the J call TRBJ2-7; TRBD2 matches 8 bases. This CDR3 is built from 15 residues. CDR1 MDHEN and CDR2 SYDVKM come from the germline V gene. Trimming removed 5 bases from V and 4 bases from J; junction bases left unmatched: 10. For the CDR3, the DNA is TGTGCCAGCAGTCTAAGCTTAGCGGGAAGGTACGAGCAGTACTTC. Translation: CASSLSLAGRYEQYF.